The 25 T cell receptor beta chains below all came from one sample that was sequenced in a study of CD8 T cells in ankylosing spondylitis. Study-wide findings and caveats: Blood from ankylosing spondylitis patients appeared to carry a characteristic roughly eight-variant TCR beta motif.

TCRdb reanalysed the 5' RACE reads using MiXCR and keeps one entry per CDR3 protein. The sample lists fewer than 400,000 distinct CDR3 sequences, roughly 8% occurring once. Their specific antigens are unknown. The sequenced sample consisted of blood, either unsorted or a sorted T cell fraction (not recorded which). These receptors were taken from a male donor with ankylosing spondylitis.

The gene calls are TRBV20-1 and TRBJ2-7, with D tentatively TRBD2 (5 bases). V lost 0 bases, J lost 0 bases, and 15 bases lay in between. Germline loops: CDR1 DFQATT, CDR2 SNEGSKA (reference sequence). The CDR3 covers 16 residues. CDR3 residues: CSARDLLRASSYEQYF. In nucleotides, the CDR3 is TGCAGTGCTAGAGATTTGTTGCGGGCCAGCTCCTACGAGCAGTACTTC.

This chain connects TRBV19 to TRBJ2-1; 9 positions match TRBD1. The germline gives CDR1 LNHDA, CDR2 SQIVND (reference sequence). This CDR3 region has 14 residues. The V segment lost 6 bases and the J segment 5 bases; nucleotides outside the gene matches: 5. The CDR3 coding sequence is TGTGCCAGTAGAAACAGGGGGCGCGACAATGAGCAGTTCTTC. Its protein is CASRNRGRDNEQFF.

The chain uses TRBV7-9 and TRBJ2-1; TRBD2 aligns across 7 bases. V lost 6 bases and J lost 0; bases outside the gene matches: 8. Germline V gene data show CDR1 as SEHNR and CDR2 as FQNEAQ (reference sequence). The CDR3 is 16 amino acids. CDR3 region: CASRSSGISSYNEQFF. For the CDR3, the DNA is TGTGCCAGCAGGTCTAGCGGCATTAGCTCCTACAATGAGCAGTTCTTC.

The V and J genes are TRBV28 and TRBJ2-5, with 7 bases fitting TRBD2. This CDR3 has 15 amino acids. The J segment lost 2 bases and the V segment lost 6 bases, leaving 9 bases of the junction unmatched. Per germline, CDR1 MDHEN and CDR2 SYDVKM. The CDR3 is CASRRSGAGQETQYF. Written as DNA, the CDR3 is TGTGCCAGCAGACGAAGCGGGGCAGGGCAAGAGACCCAGTACTTC.

This clonotype was observed a single time. The chain links TRBV27 to TRBJ2-5; D is uncertain. CDR1 MNHEY and CDR2 SMNVEV come from the germline V gene (reference sequence). Trimming removed 0 bases at V and 0 bases at J, with 8 bases between. The CDR3 has 15 residues. CDR3 coding DNA: TGTGCCAGCAGTTTATCGTATCAGTACCAAGAGACCCAGTACTTC. Protein: CASSLSYQYQETQYF.

As for this clonotype: Compared with germline, one end of the junction differs, possibly owing to a read error. The V call is TRBV12-3 or TRBV12-4, the J call TRBJ1-2; D is ambiguous. The CDR3 has 8 amino acids. This chain's CDR3 is CASSPTDF. CDR3 nucleotide sequence: TGTGCCAGCAGCCCGACGGACTTC.

The V call is TRBV5-1, the J call TRBJ2-1, with 8 bases aligning to TRBD1. The germline V gene has CDR1 SGHRS and CDR2 YFSETQ. The CDR3 covers 15 residues. The J segment lost 5 bases and the V segment lost 3 bases, leaving 7 bases of the junction unmatched. Here the CDR3 reads CASSYDRGNDNEQFF. In DNA form, the CDR3 reads TGCGCCAGCAGCTACGACAGGGGTAACGACAATGAGCAGTTCTTC.

This clonotype has ten or more counts. This rearrangement joins TRBV27 to TRBJ1-5; D gene unclear. The CDR3 loop spans 14 amino acids. Trimming pared 2 bases from V and 6 bases from J, leaving 11 bases between. The germline CDR1 and CDR2 sequences are MNHEY and SMNVEV (reference sequence). As DNA, the CDR3 is TGTGCCAGCAGTTTAACCGTGGGGAGTCAGCCCCAGCATTTT. Amino acids: CASSLTVGSQPQHF.

The CDR3 DNA is TGTGCCAGCAGCGCGGGGACAGGGCTCCCCTACGAGCAGTACTTC. Amino acids: CASSAGTGLPYEQYF. The rearrangement links TRBV5-4 to TRBJ2-7; 9 positions agree with TRBD1. J was trimmed by 2 bases and V by 4 bases; bases with no gene match: 7. Per germline, CDR1 SGHNT and CDR2 YYREEE (reference sequence). The CDR3 extends over 15 amino acids.

This clonotype was seen ten or more times. The chain's CDR3 is CASRGTSGRGVIYNEQFF. CDR3 in DNA: TGTGCCAGCAGAGGGACTAGCGGGAGGGGCGTGATTTACAATGAGCAGTTCTTC. This chain uses TRBV5-6 with TRBJ2-1, with 16 bases that match TRBD2. V was pared by 5 bases and J by 4 bases, with 9 bases of the junction left unmatched. The CDR3 covers 18 residues. CDR1 and CDR2 from the germline V gene are SGHDT and YYEEEE. The full variable domain, its missing parts supplied by reference TRBV5-6 and TRBJ2-1, is DAGVTQSPTHLIKTRGQQVTLRCSPKSGHDTVSWYQQALGQGPQFIFQYYEEEERQRGNFPDRFSGHQFPNYSSELNVNALLLGDSALYLCASRGTSGRGVIYNEQFFGPGTRLTVL.

The V and J genes are TRBV7-2 and TRBJ1-5; TRBD1 might be the D (5 bases). Germline CDR1 is SGHTA and CDR2 is FQGNSA. Trimming cost V 1 base and J 6 bases, with 10 bases left between them. CDR3 length equals 14 residues. The CDR3 region has the DNA TGTGCCAGCAGCTTAGGGGGGTGGGGTCAGCCCCAGCATTTT. It encodes CASSLGGWGQPQHF.

This clonotype was seen only a few times. This chain links TRBV5-1 with TRBJ2-5; D unclear. V lost 4 bases, J lost 4 bases, and 11 bases lay in between. This CDR3 contains 13 residues. Germline values: CDR1 SGHRS, CDR2 YFSETQ. The CDR3 protein is CASSARRGETQYF. The CDR3 DNA sequence: TGCGCCAGCAGCGCCCGGAGAGGAGAGACCCAGTACTTC.

The CDR3 DNA sequence: TGCAGTGCTAGGCCCTGGGGAGCGGAGAAGCGCAATGAGCAGTTCTTC. It codes for CSARPWGAEKRNEQFF. The V and J genes are TRBV20-1 and TRBJ2-1, with D maybe TRBD2 (5 bases). The CDR3 runs 16 residues. Trimming took off 3 bases at V and 6 bases at J, with 21 bases between the two ends. The V gene's germline CDR1 is DFQATT and CDR2 SNEGSKA (reference sequence).

This clonotype was recorded once. A much larger clonotype is one base distant, so this may be a read error. The chain uses TRBV20-1 and TRBJ2-1, with TRBD2 identical over 10 bases. CDR3 size: 19 residues. The junction had 17 bases not matched to a gene; V was cut back by 6 bases and J by 0 bases. CDR1 and CDR2 from the germline V gene are DFQATT and SNEGSKA (reference sequence). CDR3 residues: CSAQRGQLSGRNSYNEQFF. In nucleotides, the CDR3 is TGCAGTGCCCAGCGGGGACAGCTTAGCGGGAGGAACTCCTACAATGAGCAGTTCTTC.

This chain links TRBV12-3 or TRBV12-4 with TRBJ2-6, with 8 bases that match TRBD1. V lost 1 base, J lost 0 bases, and 8 bases stayed unmatched. This CDR3 spans 19 amino acids. The CDR3 DNA sequence: TGTGCCAGCAGTTTAGGGAGGGACAGGCGCCTCTCTGGGGCCAACGTCCTGACTTTC. It is translated as CASSLGRDRRLSGANVLTF.

Comment on this clonotype: A much larger clone differs from this one at a single base, so this may be a read error. V and J are TRBV29-1 and TRBJ2-1; possible D gene TRBD2, 6 bases. Germline CDR1 is SQVTM and CDR2 is ANQGSEA. CDR3 length equals 14 residues. The CDR3 loop reads CSVVERRAYIEQFF. Here the CDR3 DNA reads TGCAGCGTTGTAGAAAGGAGGGCCTACATTGAGCAGTTCTTC.

This clonotype occurred many times. This chain connects TRBV6-2 or TRBV6-3 to TRBJ2-1; D is unclear. The germline V gene has CDR1 MNHEY and CDR2 SVGEGT. CDR3 length equals 13 residues. Trimming took 5 bases from V and 1 from J, leaving 6 bases between them. The CDR3 region is CASSRSSYNEQFF. The CDR3 DNA reads TGTGCCAGCAGTAGATCTTCCTACAATGAGCAGTTCTTC.

The chain has TRBV29-1 and TRBJ2-1; D perhaps matches TRBD1 (9 bases). Germline V lookup: CDR1 SQVTM, CDR2 ANQGSEA. CDR3 length equals 14 residues. V was trimmed by 6 bases and J by 9 bases, leaving 21 bases between them. The CDR3, as DNA: TGCAGCGTAGGCGGACAGGGGCGGGGGGTTGAGCAGTTCTTC. It specifies CSVGGQGRGVEQFF.

The gene calls are TRBV29-1 and TRBJ1-2, with D tentatively TRBD1 (5 bases). Germline CDR1 is SQVTM and CDR2 is ANQGSEA. The CDR3 runs 11 residues. The V end was cut by 4 bases, the J end by 3 bases, with 6 bases between. CDR3 nucleotide sequence: TGCAGCGTTGGGGGACACTATGGCTACACCTTC. This gives the protein CSVGGHYGYTF.

This clonotype has only a few counts. This chain links TRBV6-5 with TRBJ2-5, with TRBD2 identical over 9 bases. V gave up 2 bases and J gave up 4 bases; unmatched junction bases: 17. CDR1 is MNHEY, CDR2 SVGAGI, per germline. The CDR3 length is 19 residues. The CDR3, as DNA: TGTGCCAGCAGTTACGGGACTAGCAGAGTCAATTTAGGGGTAGAGACCCAGTACTTC. Its translation is CASSYGTSRVNLGVETQYF.

This clonotype has a handful of counts. The chain recombines TRBV10-2 with TRBJ2-7; D call uncertain. Germline V gene data show CDR1 as WSHSY and CDR2 as SAAADI. The CDR3 covers 12 residues. V shed 6 bases and J shed 6 bases, with 12 bases lying between them. The chain's CDR3 is CASRQLDVEQYF. In nucleotides, the CDR3 is TGCGCCAGCAGGCAGCTGGACGTCGAGCAGTACTTC.

CDR3 coding DNA: TGTGCCAGCATTAGGGGATACTACGAGCAGTACTTC. Translation: CASIRGYYEQYF. The V and J genes are TRBV21-1 and TRBJ2-7. TRBV21-1 is classified as a pseudogene. This CDR3 spans 12 amino acids.

Only a few counts were recorded for this clonotype. This chain links TRBV27 with TRBJ2-2; D perhaps matches TRBD2 (6 bases). Germline CDR1 reads MNHEY; CDR2 reads SMNVEV (reference sequence). The V end was cut by 4 bases, the J end by 6 bases, with 15 bases between. There are 15 residues in the CDR3. CDR3 sequence (DNA): TGTGCCAGCAGTTCGACTCCCAGGGACTCCGGGGAGCTGTTTTTT. Amino acid sequence: CASSSTPRDSGELFF.

This chain links TRBV29-1 with TRBJ1-1; D is unclear. The length of the CDR3 is 14 residues. Germline CDR1 SQVTM, CDR2 ANQGSEA. Trimming pared 3 bases from V and 0 bases from J, leaving 11 bases between. CDR3 bases: TGCAGCGTTGAGAGGGCCAGTATGAACACTGAAGCTTTCTTT. This codes for CSVERASMNTEAFF.

J is TRBJ1-5 and V is TRBV2, with a tentative D call TRBD1 (6 bases). The germline V and J ends were trimmed by 7 bases and 4 bases, with 8 bases remaining between them. Germline-derived CDR1 and CDR2 are SNHLY and FYNNEI. CDR3 length equals 12 residues. CDR3 sequence reads: CASTDSNQPQHF. In DNA form, the CDR3 reads TGTGCCAGCACGGACAGTAATCAGCCCCAGCATTTT.